The rows below give T cell receptor beta chains drawn from one sample of a study of siplizumab effects on memory and regulatory T cells. Only in-frame clones appear in the TCRdb table, and some are missing; sequencing was by immunoSEQ multiplex PCR. This table has approximately 94,000 clones, about 94% appearing once. Sequenced sample: non-Treg CD4+ T cells sorted from blood. The receptors stem from a human donor in good health. Both conserved end residues are part of each CDR3. The D gene is left open where the match is weak. Some rows have no size entry. The others give once, few or many, or a class for an expanded clone.

V gene	J gene	D gene	clone size	CDR3 DNA	CDR3 protein
TRBV7-6	TRBJ2-7	TRBD1	-	TGTGCCAGCAGCGGGGACAGGGGGACCCAGTCCTACGAGCAGTACTTC	CASSGDRGTQSYEQYF
TRBV5-1	TRBJ2-5	-	-	TGCGCCAGCATCGGGGAAGAGACCCAGTACTTC	CASIGEETQYF
TRBV27	TRBJ2-1	TRBD2	-	TGTGCCAGCAGTTTAGTGGCGGGAGGATCCTACAATGAGCAGTTCTTC	CASSLVAGGSYNEQFF
TRBV21-1	TRBJ2-1	-	-	TGTGCCAGGCTGGGGCAGGGCAACAACCGGGACCTCTGGGATCTCTTC	CARLGQGNNRDLWDLF
TRBV7-2	TRBJ2-1	-	-	TGTGCCAGCAGCCTAAGATCGGAGTACGCCTACAATGAGCAGTTCTTC	CASSLRSEYAYNEQFF
TRBV5-5	TRBJ2-1	-	-	TGTGCCAGCAGCCCAAATGGAGGTGAGCAGTTCTTC	CASSPNGGEQFF
TRBV28	TRBJ2-1	TRBD2	-	TGTGCCAGCAGTTTCGGACTAGCGGTTAACAATGAGCAGTTCTTC	CASSFGLAVNNEQFF
TRBV9	TRBJ2-3	-	-	TGTGCCAGCAGCGTAGGAGTCCCAGATACGCAGTATTTT	CASSVGVPDTQYF
TRBV30	TRBJ2-7	TRBD1	-	TGTGCCTGGACAGGGGGCCGGTACGAGCAGTACTTC	CAWTGGRYEQYF
TRBV9	TRBJ2-3	TRBD2	-	TGTGCCAGCAGGCCATCCGGGACTAGCGCGGTAGATACGCAGTATTTT	CASRPSGTSAVDTQYF
TRBV5-1	TRBJ2-5	TRBD1	-	TGCGCCAGCAGCTCGCAGACAGGGGGCAGGGAGACCCAGTACTTC	CASSSQTGGRETQYF
TRBV5-4	TRBJ2-3	TRBD2	-	TGTGCCAGCAGACTAGCGGGAGGTCGCGGGGGGGGCACAGATACGCAGTATTTT	CASRLAGGRGGGTDTQYF
TRBV7-7	TRBJ2-2	TRBD1	-	TGTGCTAGCAGCTCCCGACAGGGGGCCGGGGAGCTGTTTTTT	CASSSRQGAGELFF
TRBV28	TRBJ2-3	-	-	TGTGCCAGCAGTTCGCAAGCGCACACTAGCACAGATACGCAGTATTTT	CASSSQAHTSTDTQYF
TRBV29-1	TRBJ1-1	-	-	TGCAGCGGCGTACCCGGGACCGGGAACACTGAAGCTTTCTTT	CSGVPGTGNTEAFF
TRBV9	TRBJ2-1	-	-	TGTGCCAGCAGCGAAAAGTCTAGCGTTCAGTTCTTC	CASSEKSSVQFF
TRBV10-3	TRBJ2-2	TRBD2	-	TGTGCCATCAGTGAGTCTAATCGGGCGGGAGTTGCCGGGGAGCTGTTTTTT	CAISESNRAGVAGELFF
TRBV12-1	TRBJ2-7	-	-	TGTGCCAGCAGCTTTGATGCGGGCCTAACCTACGAGCAGTACTTC	CASSFDAGLTYEQYF
TRBV18	TRBJ2-5	-	-	TGTGCCAGCTCACCAAAATCCAGGGCGGAGACCCAGTACTTC	CASSPKSRAETQYF
TRBV10-3	TRBJ1-5	-	-	TGTGCCATCAGTGACCTGGGGGGAGGGCATCAGCCCCAGCATTTT	CAISDLGGGHQPQHF
TRBV6-6	TRBJ1-5	-	-	TGTGCCAGCAGTTACTCGACGCCGACCCAGCAGCCCCAGCATTTT	CASSYSTPTQQPQHF
TRBV10-3	TRBJ1-2	-	-	TGTGCCATCGGCCAGGGCCACTACTATGGCTACACCTTC	CAIGQGHYYGYTF
TRBV10-3	TRBJ1-1	-	-	TGTGCCATCAGTGCAGTGGACAAGAACACTGAAGCTTTCTTT	CAISAVDKNTEAFF
TRBV29-1	TRBJ2-5	TRBD1	-	TGCAGCGTTTTTGAGACAGGGAAAGAGACCCAGTACTTC	CSVFETGKETQYF
TRBV19	TRBJ2-2	TRBD2	once	TGTGCCAGTAGTGTGGGTAGCGGGAGACCGAGCACCGGGGAGCTGTTTTTT	CASSVGSGRPSTGELFF
TRBV4-2	TRBJ2-7	-	-	TGTGCCAGCAGCCAAGAGGGTTGGGGTGGCGAGCAGTACTTC	CASSQEGWGGEQYF
TRBV25-1	TRBJ2-5	TRBD1	-	TGTGCCAGCAGTCGGGGGACAGGGGGGAACCAAGAGACCCAGTACTTC	CASSRGTGGNQETQYF
TRBV9	TRBJ1-2	-	-	TGTGCCAGCAGCGTAGTGGGTAGGAGCGGCTACACCTTC	CASSVVGRSGYTF
TRBV21-1	TRBJ2-7	-	-	TGTGCCAGCAGCAATTTAAACACCAACTCCTACGAGCAGTACTTC	CASSNLNTNSYEQYF
TRBV11-3	TRBJ1-3	-	-	TGTGCCAACTGGGGAGGGGATATATACAGGGAGAGGACCCACGGCACCATATATTTT	CANWGGDIYRERTHGTIYF
TRBV28	TRBJ2-3	TRBD2	-	TGTGCCAGCAGTTTATCAGGGCTAGCGGGAGCAGATACGCAGTATTTT	CASSLSGLAGADTQYF
TRBV2	TRBJ2-1	-	-	TGTGCCAGCAGTTCTAGTGGGGCGGGGTCCTACAATGAGCAGTTCTTC	CASSSSGAGSYNEQFF
TRBV25-1	TRBJ2-1	-	-	TGTGCCAGCAGTACTACAGGGTACAATGAGCAGTTCTTC	CASSTTGYNEQFF
TRBV5-1	TRBJ2-3	TRBD2	-	TGCGCCAGCAGTCCTAGCGGGAGTGGAGATACGCAGTATTTT	CASSPSGSGDTQYF
TRBV11-2	TRBJ2-7	-	-	TGTGCCAGCAGGTACGGGGCCACAACCTCCTACGAGCAGTACTTC	CASRYGATTSYEQYF
TRBV6-5	TRBJ2-7	TRBD2	-	TGTGCCAGCGGGACTGCGGGAGGATACGAGCAGTACTTC	CASGTAGGYEQYF
TRBV30	TRBJ2-7	-	-	TGTGCCTGGAGTGGGGACGGCTACGAGCAGTACTTC	CAWSGDGYEQYF
TRBV19	TRBJ2-6	-	-	TGTGCCAGTAGTACTAGGGACAAATTTTACTCTGGGGCCAACGTCCTGACTTTC	CASSTRDKFYSGANVLTF
TRBV21-1	TRBJ2-5	-	-	TGTGCCAGCAGCAAAGAGTACCCGACAGGGGGTGGCCAAGAGACCCAGTACTTC	CASSKEYPTGGGQETQYF
TRBV18	TRBJ1-1	-	-	TGTGCCAGCTCACCACAGGGGGTGAGCGCTGAAGCTTTCTTT	CASSPQGVSAEAFF
TRBV6-6	TRBJ2-1	-	-	TGTGCCAGCAGTACCAGCGGTGGGTCCTACAATGAGCAGTTCTTC	CASSTSGGSYNEQFF
TRBV27	TRBJ2-3	-	once	TGTGCCAGCAGTTTGGAGTCATGGGGCCCCACAGATACGCAGTATTTT	CASSLESWGPTDTQYF
TRBV5-6	TRBJ2-3	-	once	TGTGCCAGCAGCAAACGACAGGCCTATACGCAGTATTTT	CASSKRQAYTQYF
TRBV5-5	TRBJ2-2	-	-	TGTGCCAGCAGCTTTATTGGGGAGCTGTTTTTT	CASSFIGELFF
TRBV19	TRBJ2-5	-	once	TGTGCCAGTAGTTGGGCACAGACCCAGTACTTC	CASSWAQTQYF
TRBV18	TRBJ1-4	TRBD1	-	TGTGCCAGCTCACCTAACAGGGGCCAAAATGAAAAACTGTTTTTT	CASSPNRGQNEKLFF
TRBV7-3	TRBJ2-7	TRBD2	-	TGTGCCAGCAGCTTACGGGGATCTAGCGGGAAGCAGTACTTC	CASSLRGSSGKQYF
TRBV10-3	TRBJ1-1	-	-	TGTGCCAGCGGAGGGGACCTGAACACTGAAGCTTTCTTT	CASGGDLNTEAFF